This TCR beta chain was sequenced in a study of PD-1 blockade in mismatch repair-deficient tumors. Study in general: All were previously treated, progressing patients with about twelve mismatch repair-deficient cancer types.

Mismatch repair deficiency was confirmed in all patients, by PCR or immunohistochemistry. The TCR-sequenced patients were a few responders to pembrolizumab. V was shortened by 1 base and J by 1 base, with 7 bases between the two germline ends. The V gene's germline CDR1 is GTSNPN and CDR2 SVGIG (reference sequence). The CDR3 length is 13 residues. Some clones are missing from TCRdb's copy, which holds only in-frame ones; the method was immunoSEQ multiplex PCR. Among approximately 38,000 clones listed, more than 75% were seen once. Study-level findings and limits: Tumor-resident clones, often absent from pretreatment blood, expanded after pembrolizumab and then contracted.

This clone appeared once. Its antigen is unknown. The clonotype originates from an adult with mismatch repair-deficient cancer. The chain couples TRBV30 to TRBJ1-1; D gene unclear. The starting material was peripheral blood, obtained 76 weeks after starting pembrolizumab. CDR3 bases: TGTGCCTGGAGTGGACTGGGGAACACTGAAGCTTTCTTT. Translated, it gives CAWSGLGNTEAFF. Filled out from reference TRBV30 and TRBJ1-1, the complete variable domain reads SQTIHQWPATLVQPVGSPLSLECTVEGTSNPNLYWYRQAAGRGLQLLFYSVGIGQISSEVPQNLSASRPQDRQFILSSKKLLLSDSGFYLCAWSGLGNTEAFFGQGTRLTVV.